A selection of T cell receptor beta chains follows, all from one sample in a study of cytomegalovirus exposure and HLA in healthy donors. Data came from immunoSEQ multiplex PCR; TCRdb stores just in-frame clones and leaves some out. Seen here are 300,000 to 400,000 clones, around 86% observed once, and the top ten hold roughly 0.75%. The sample taken for sequencing was PBMCs. These receptors all come from a woman between 18 and 30 years old in good health and CMV-seronegative. The CDR3 runs from the conserved cysteine through the conserved F or W. D genes are given only for firm matches. Clone size is shown for a subset of rows, as once, few, many or a class of expanded clone.

>.|TRBJ1-4|TRBV18|TRBD1
TGTGCCAGCTCACGTGACAGGGGTAATGAAAAACTGTTTTTT
CASSRDRGNEKLFF
>.|TRBJ2-2|TRBV5-1|.
TGCGCCAGCAGCTTGGACAGGAACCTAGGGGAGCTGTTTTTT
CASSLDRNLGELFF
>.|TRBJ2-7|TRBV11-2|.
TGTGCCAGCAGCTCAACTAGGGTGCGCGAGCAGTACTTC
CASSSTRVREQYF
>.|TRBJ2-2|TRBV4-1|.
TGCGCCAGCAGCCCCTTTCCCCAGGGGTCCGGGGAGCTGTTTTTT
CASSPFPQGSGELFF
>.|TRBJ2-3|TRBV30|TRBD2
TGTGCCTGGAGATTGGGACTAGCGGGGCCCAGCACAGATACGCAGTATTTT
CAWRLGLAGPSTDTQYF
>.|TRBJ1-1|TRBV4-1|.
TGCGCCAGCAGCCAAGATACAGGTCTTGGCTTTGAAGCTTTCTTT
CASSQDTGLGFEAFF
>.|TRBJ2-5|TRBV25-1|.
TGTGCCAGCAGTGAACTGGACTACCAAGAGACCCAGTACTTC
CASSELDYQETQYF
>.|TRBJ2-7|TRBV28|TRBD1
TGTGCCAGCAGGGATCCTACCGGGACAGGGGCCAACGAGCAGTACTTC
CASRDPTGTGANEQYF
>few|TRBJ2-2|TRBV7-9|TRBD2
TGTGCCAGCAGCTTAACTAGCGGGAGCACCGGGGAGCTGTTTTTT
CASSLTSGSTGELFF
>.|TRBJ2-2|TRBV11-3|.
TGTGCCAGCAGCTGGGGGCTTGGCAACACCGGGGAGCTGTTTTTT
CASSWGLGNTGELFF
>.|TRBJ2-3|TRBV15|TRBD2
TGTGCCACCAGCAGAGGGCTAGCGGGAGCAGATACGCAGTATTTT
CATSRGLAGADTQYF
>once|TRBJ1-5|TRBV19|TRBD1
TGTGCCAGTAGCCCGGGACAGGGGGCAAAATCGCCCCAGCATTTT
CASSPGQGAKSPQHF
>few|TRBJ2-1|TRBV2|TRBD2
TGTGCCAGCAGGCGGGAGACCAATGAGCAGTTCTTC
CASRRETNEQFF
>.|TRBJ2-7|TRBV30|TRBD2
TGTGCCTGGAGCGAAAGAGGGACTAGCAGCTACGAGCAGTACTTC
CAWSERGTSSYEQYF
>.|TRBJ2-3|TRBV10-1|.
TGCGCCAGCAGTGGAGGCTCGTCCTTAGCGGCTAGCACAGATACGCAGTATTTT
CASSGGSSLAASTDTQYF
>.|TRBJ1-5|TRBV5-1|.
TGCGCCAGCAGCTTGGCCGGGGGTCAGCAGCCCCAGCATTTT
CASSLAGGQQPQHF
>.|TRBJ1-4|TRBV2|.
TGTGCCAGCAGTGAACGAGGGAAGAATAATGAAAAACTGTTTTTT
CASSERGKNNEKLFF
>.|TRBJ2-7|TRBV9|TRBD2
TGTGCCAGCAGCCCCTCCGGGGGGGATCCCTCTGAGCAGTACTTC
CASSPSGGDPSEQYF
>.|TRBJ2-3|TRBV10-2|TRBD1
TGCGCCAGCAGTGAAGGGACAGGGAGCACAGATACGCAGTATTTT
CASSEGTGSTDTQYF
>.|TRBJ2-5|TRBV9|TRBD2
TGTGCCAGCAGCGTAGGACTAGCGGGATCGTATGGTATGGAGACCCAGTACTTC
CASSVGLAGSYGMETQYF
>.|TRBJ1-5|TRBV28|.
TGTGCCAGCAGTTTAGGCAGGGTTAATCAGCCCCAGCATTTT
CASSLGRVNQPQHF
>.|TRBJ2-7|TRBV28|TRBD2
TGTGCCAGCAGTTCTAGCGGGAGCTACATCTACGAGCAGTACTTC
CASSSSGSYIYEQYF
>.|TRBJ1-1|TRBV6-4|.
TGTGCCAGCAGTGAAGGTACGGAGCACACTGAAGCTTTCTTT
CASSEGTEHTEAFF
>.|TRBJ2-5|TRBV19|.
TGTGCCAGTTGCCCCTGGACACGCCAAGAGACCCAGTACTTC
CASCPWTRQETQYF
>.|TRBJ1-2|TRBV6-5|.
TGTGCCAGCAGTTACTCGCCCGGGGGAAACTATGGCTACACCTTC
CASSYSPGGNYGYTF
>.|TRBJ2-7|TRBV11-2|.
TGTGCCAGCAGCTTGAGCTCCTACGAGCAGTACTTC
CASSLSSYEQYF
>.|TRBJ1-2|TRBV28|.
TGTGCCAGCAGCCGGGCGCAGGGCGGCTATGGCTACACCTTC
CASSRAQGGYGYTF
>once|TRBJ2-2|TRBV2|.
TGTGCCAGCAGTGAACAACGGACAGTAAACACCGGGGAGCTGTTTTTT
CASSEQRTVNTGELFF
>.|TRBJ1-2|TRBV19|.
TGTGCCAGTAGTAGTCGACAGTTTGATAGCTACACCTTC
CASSSRQFDSYTF
>.|TRBJ2-7|TRBV28|.
TGTGCCAGCAGTTTAGACAGAGCCTACGAGCAGTACTTC
CASSLDRAYEQYF
>.|TRBJ1-2|TRBV7-9|.
TGTGCCAGCAGCTTAAAGGGGGATAGTGGCTACACCTTC
CASSLKGDSGYTF
>.|TRBJ2-7|TRBV19|TRBD1
TGTGCCAGTAGTATAGCCCGGGGACAGAAGTACGAGCAGTACTTC
CASSIARGQKYEQYF
>.|TRBJ2-5|TRBV28|.
TGTGCCAGCAGTTTCCGGGGTTTTGGGGAGACCCAGTACTTC
CASSFRGFGETQYF
>.|TRBJ2-2|TRBV2|.
TGTGCCAGCACCGGGGGACGGTCGAACACCGGGGAGCTGTTTTTT
CASTGGRSNTGELFF
>.|TRBJ1-1|TRBV5-1|.
TGCGCCAGCAGCTTGGATTCCTCCGGGTCGGAGGCTTTCTTT
CASSLDSSGSEAFF
>.|TRBJ1-4|TRBV19|.
TGTGCCAGTACAACAGGGCTTGGAAAACTGTTTTTT
CASTTGLGKLFF
>.|TRBJ1-4|TRBV2|TRBD1
TGTGCCAGCAGTGATACAGGGGGCACTAATGAAAAACTGTTTTTT
CASSDTGGTNEKLFF